These T cell receptor beta chains were read from a single sample in a study of blood T cell repertoires in COVID-19. This table comes from immunoSEQ multiplex PCR, and its TCRdb copy is limited to in-frame clones, with some not included. The top ten hold approximately 5.1% of the sample, which has about 220,000 clones, roughly 80% seen once. The sample taken for sequencing was peripheral blood. Receptor source: a woman aged 55-69 years who had recovered from COVID-19. The CDR3 runs from the conserved cysteine through the conserved F or W. A D gene is named only where the DNA matches it firmly.

d_call	v_call	j_call	cdr3_length	cdr3_nt	cdr3_aa
.	TRBV9	TRBJ1-1	15	TGTGCCAGCAGCGAAACTACAGGTACAAACACTGAAGCTTTCTTT	CASSETTGTNTEAFF
.	TRBV18	TRBJ2-1	16	TGTGCCAGCTCACCATCGAGGGGGTTCTCCTACAATGAGCAGTTCTTC	CASSPSRGFSYNEQFF
.	TRBV3-1/TRBV3-2	TRBJ2-7	13	TGTGCCAGCAGCCAAGGGCCGCCATTCGAGCAGTACTTC	CASSQGPPFEQYF
TRBD1	TRBV11-2	TRBJ1-2	16	TGTGCCAGCAGTCACTTAAGGGGACAGGGGGTAGAAGGCTACACCTTC	CASSHLRGQGVEGYTF
.	TRBV4-1	TRBJ1-4	17	TGCGCCAGCAGCCAAGGACGGGGAAGGGAGAATAATGCTAAACTGTTTTTT	CASSQGRGRENNAKLFF
.	TRBV3-1/TRBV3-2	TRBJ1-1	15	TGTGCCAGCAGCCAGTCGGGGGAAGCGAACACTGAAGCTTTCTTT	CASSQSGEANTEAFF
TRBD2	TRBV19	TRBJ2-1	15	TGTGCCAGTAGTACCGGGACTACCTTGGGCAATGAGCAGTTCTTC	CASSTGTTLGNEQFF
.	TRBV14	TRBJ1-1	13	TGTGCCAGCAGCCGTATCCTTCAGGGCCCAGCTTTCTTT	CASSRILQGPAFF
.	TRBV30	TRBJ1-2	15	TGTGCCTGGAACAGACCGACAGGCCGAGGGGATGGCTACACCTTC	CAWNRPTGRGDGYTF
.	TRBV6-2/TRBV6-3	TRBJ1-2	14	TGTGCCAGCAGTTACTCGAACAGCCTCTATGGCTACACCTTC	CASSYSNSLYGYTF